These T cell receptor beta chains were read from a single sample in a study of T cells after yellow fever vaccination. MiXCR, applied by TCRdb to the 5' RACE reads, yields one record per CDR3 protein. This sample has a few hundred thousand distinct CDR3 sequences, with about 3.7% found just once. This specimen consisted of PBMCs, obtained 15 days after the yellow fever booster vaccination. The source of these receptors is a man between 18 and 35 years old who received the YFV17D yellow fever vaccine. Each CDR3 is given with its conserved first and last residue. The D gene is left open where the match is weak. Size values are once, few and many counts, or a class for expanded clones, and some rows have none.

CDR3: CAISAQRGDYNEQFF; DNA: TGTGCCATCAGTGCGCAGCGGGGGGACTACAATGAGCAGTTCTTC; length: 15; J: TRBJ2-1; V: TRBV10-3; D: TRBD2; size: many
CDR3: CASSFRGEGKLFF; DNA: TGTGCCAGCAGTTTCCGCGGGGAGGGAAAACTGTTTTTT; length: 13; J: TRBJ1-4; V: TRBV12-3/TRBV12-4; D: NA; size: many
CDR3: CASSLIKGQGPGEQYF; DNA: TGTGCCAGCAGTTTAATTAAGGGACAGGGTCCGGGGGAGCAGTACTTC; length: 16; J: TRBJ2-7; V: TRBV27; D: TRBD1; size: NA
CDR3: CSAGTAGIGPQHF; DNA: TGCAGTGCTGGTACAGCCGGGATCGGGCCCCAGCATTTT; length: 13; J: TRBJ1-5; V: TRBV20-1; D: NA; size: few
CDR3: CASSLARGGELFF; DNA: TGCGCCAGCAGCTTGGCCCGAGGTGGGGAGCTGTTTTTT; length: 13; J: TRBJ2-2; V: TRBV5-1; D: NA; size: many
CDR3: CASSLTDTSTDTQYF; DNA: TGCGCCAGCAGCTTGACGGACACTAGCACAGATACGCAGTATTTT; length: 15; J: TRBJ2-3; V: TRBV5-1; D: NA; size: many
CDR3: CSARKIGAGGNTQYF; DNA: TGCAGTGCTAGAAAAATAGGGGCGGGGGGAAATACGCAGTATTTT; length: 15; J: TRBJ2-3; V: TRBV20-1; D: TRBD2; size: few
CDR3: CASRDSIRRQPQHF; DNA: TGTGCCAGCAGGGACTCCATTCGCCGGCAGCCCCAGCATTTT; length: 14; J: TRBJ1-5; V: TRBV19; D: NA; size: few
CDR3: CASSCTGKEVTGELFF; DNA: TGTGCCAGCAGCTGCACAGGGAAAGAAGTAACCGGGGAGCTGTTTTTT; length: 16; J: TRBJ2-2; V: TRBV21-1; D: NA; size: many
CDR3: CASSLGDRDYSSYNEQFF; DNA: TGCGCCAGCAGCTTGGGCGACAGGGATTACAGCTCCTACAATGAGCAGTTCTTC; length: 18; J: TRBJ2-1; V: TRBV5-1; D: TRBD1; size: many
CDR3: CASSPNRVQEQYF; DNA: TGTGCCAGCAGCCCCAACAGGGTGCAAGAGCAGTACTTC; length: 13; J: TRBJ2-7; V: TRBV7-2; D: NA; size: many
CDR3: CATRQGGETDTQYF; DNA: TGTGCCACACGACAGGGTGGGGAGACAGATACGCAGTATTTT; length: 14; J: TRBJ2-3; V: TRBV10-3; D: TRBD1; size: many
CDR3: CASSTLSDRSRKEAFF; DNA: TGTGCCAGCAGCACACTGTCTGACAGGTCGAGGAAGGAAGCTTTCTTT; length: 16; J: TRBJ1-1; V: TRBV21-1; D: NA; size: many
CDR3: CASSPRSDNEQFF; DNA: TGTGCCAGCAGCCCGAGGAGCGACAATGAGCAGTTCTTC; length: 13; J: TRBJ2-1; V: TRBV5-5; D: NA; size: many
CDR3: CASCQLAGPGETQYF; DNA: TGTGCCAGCTGTCAACTAGCGGGGCCGGGAGAGACCCAGTACTTC; length: 15; J: TRBJ2-5; V: TRBV6-5; D: TRBD2; size: many
CDR3: CASSRTGNTIYF; DNA: TGTGCCAGCAGCCGCACAGGAAACACCATATATTTT; length: 12; J: TRBJ1-3; V: TRBV7-2; D: NA; size: NA
CDR3: CASSRWGGERETQYF; DNA: TGTGCCAGCAGCCGGTGGGGGGGAGAACGGGAGACCCAGTACTTC; length: 15; J: TRBJ2-5; V: TRBV7-2; D: TRBD2; size: many
CDR3: CASSLGLATDTQYF; DNA: TGCGCCAGCAGCTTGGGGCTAGCGACAGATACGCAGTATTTT; length: 14; J: TRBJ2-3; V: TRBV5-1; D: NA; size: many
CDR3: CASSPGSGQGAKEQFF; DNA: TGCGCCAGCAGCCCCGGGTCGGGACAGGGGGCAAAGGAGCAGTTCTTC; length: 16; J: TRBJ2-1; V: TRBV5-1; D: TRBD1; size: many
CDR3: CASSLSSGWGTDTQYF; DNA: TGTGCCAGCAGCCTCTCTAGCGGGTGGGGCACAGATACGCAGTATTTT; length: 16; J: TRBJ2-3; V: TRBV7-8; D: TRBD2; size: many
CDR3: CASSQEVRSWEKLFF; DNA: TGCGCCAGCAGCCAAGAGGTCCGGAGTTGGGAAAAACTGTTTTTT; length: 15; J: TRBJ1-4; V: TRBV4-3; D: NA; size: NA
CDR3: CASSPRQGAKETQYF; DNA: TGTGCCAGCAGCCCAAGACAGGGGGCGAAGGAGACCCAGTACTTC; length: 15; J: TRBJ2-5; V: TRBV7-2; D: TRBD1; size: many
CDR3: CASSLVEGDTQYF; DNA: TGTGCCAGCAGCTTAGTTGAAGGTGATACGCAGTATTTT; length: 13; J: TRBJ2-3; V: TRBV7-2; D: NA; size: many
CDR3: CASSRWEGDGYTF; DNA: TGCGCCAGCAGCCGGTGGGAAGGGGATGGCTACACCTTC; length: 13; J: TRBJ1-2; V: TRBV4-3; D: NA; size: many
CDR3: CASSPGTSGGDWNEQFF; DNA: TGCGCCAGCAGCCCCGGGACTAGCGGGGGGGATTGGAATGAGCAGTTCTTC; length: 17; J: TRBJ2-1; V: TRBV5-1; D: TRBD2; size: many
CDR3: CASSLVRGASDTQYF; DNA: TGCGCCAGCAGCTTGGTGCGGGGGGCATCAGATACGCAGTATTTT; length: 15; J: TRBJ2-3; V: TRBV5-1; D: TRBD2; size: many
CDR3: CASSKGDSTDTQYF; DNA: TGCGCCAGCAGCAAAGGGGACAGCACAGATACGCAGTATTTT; length: 14; J: TRBJ2-3; V: TRBV5-1; D: NA; size: many
CDR3: CASSKGRRARISNQPQHF; DNA: TGTGCCAGCAGCAAAGGCCGGCGAGCTAGGATTAGCAATCAGCCCCAGCATTTT; length: 18; J: TRBJ1-5; V: TRBV21-1; D: NA; size: many
CDR3: CASSFTGHDTQYF; DNA: TGCGCCAGCAGCTTTACCGGACATGATACGCAGTATTTT; length: 13; J: TRBJ2-3; V: TRBV5-1; D: NA; size: many
CDR3: CASSLVQGAYNEQFF; DNA: TGTGCCAGCAGTTTAGTGCAGGGGGCGTACAATGAGCAGTTCTTC; length: 15; J: TRBJ2-1; V: TRBV27; D: TRBD1; size: many
CDR3: CASSPPNEKLFF; DNA: TGTGCCAGCAGTCCCCCGAATGAAAAACTGTTTTTT; length: 12; J: TRBJ1-4; V: TRBV28; D: NA; size: many
CDR3: CATSRDGGGRNTEAFF; DNA: TGTGCCACCAGCAGAGATGGGGGGGGACGGAACACTGAAGCTTTCTTT; length: 16; J: TRBJ1-1; V: TRBV15; D: NA; size: many
CDR3: CASSSTSNRGRLFF; DNA: TGTGCCAGCAGCTCTACCAGTAACAGGGGGAGGCTTTTCTTT; length: 14; J: TRBJ1-1; V: TRBV3-1; D: TRBD1; size: many
CDR3: CASSSGEFTEAFF; DNA: TGTGCCAGCAGCTCAGGAGAGTTCACTGAAGCTTTCTTT; length: 13; J: TRBJ1-1; V: TRBV11-3; D: NA; size: many